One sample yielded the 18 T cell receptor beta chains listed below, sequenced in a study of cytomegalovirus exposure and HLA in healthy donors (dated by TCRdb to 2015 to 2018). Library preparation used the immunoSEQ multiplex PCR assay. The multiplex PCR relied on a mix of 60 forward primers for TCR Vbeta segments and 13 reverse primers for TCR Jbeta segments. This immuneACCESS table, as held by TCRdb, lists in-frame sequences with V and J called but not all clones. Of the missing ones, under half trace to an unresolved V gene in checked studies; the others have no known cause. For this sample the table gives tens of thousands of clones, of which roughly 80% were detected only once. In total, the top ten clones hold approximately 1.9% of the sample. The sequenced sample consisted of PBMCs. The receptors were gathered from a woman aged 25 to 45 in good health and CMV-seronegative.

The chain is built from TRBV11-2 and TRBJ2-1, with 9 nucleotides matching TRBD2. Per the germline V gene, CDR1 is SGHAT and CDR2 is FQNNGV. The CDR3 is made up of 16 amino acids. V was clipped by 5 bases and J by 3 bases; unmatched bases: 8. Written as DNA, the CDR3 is TGTGCCAGCAGCGGCCGGGCTAGCGGGAACTACAATGAGCAGTTCTTC. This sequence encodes CASSGRASGNYNEQFF.

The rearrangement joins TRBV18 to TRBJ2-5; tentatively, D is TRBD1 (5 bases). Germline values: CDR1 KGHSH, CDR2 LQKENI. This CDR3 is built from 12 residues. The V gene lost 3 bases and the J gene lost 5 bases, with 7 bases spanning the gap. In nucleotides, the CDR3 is TGTGCCAGCTCACCGGGGCGGGAGACCCAGTACTTC. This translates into CASSPGRETQYF.

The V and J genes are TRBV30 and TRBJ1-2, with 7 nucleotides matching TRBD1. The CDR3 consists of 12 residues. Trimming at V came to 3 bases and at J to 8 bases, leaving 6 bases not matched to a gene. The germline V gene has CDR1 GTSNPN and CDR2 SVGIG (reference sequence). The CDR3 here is CAWSDRVEGYTF. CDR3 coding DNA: TGTGCCTGGAGCGACAGGGTGGAGGGCTACACCTTC.

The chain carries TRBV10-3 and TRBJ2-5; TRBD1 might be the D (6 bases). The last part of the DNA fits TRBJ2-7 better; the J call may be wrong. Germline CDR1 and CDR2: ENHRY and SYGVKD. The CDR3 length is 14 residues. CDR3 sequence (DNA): TGTGCCATCAGTGAGTCGAGGGCAGGGGACGAGCAGTACTTC. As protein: CAISESRAGDEQYF.

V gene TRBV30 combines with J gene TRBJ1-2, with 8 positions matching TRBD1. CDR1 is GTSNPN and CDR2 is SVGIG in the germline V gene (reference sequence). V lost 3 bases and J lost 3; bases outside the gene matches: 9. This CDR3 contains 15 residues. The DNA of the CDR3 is TGTGCCTGGAGCCCCTTGACAGGGGTCTACTATGGCTACACCTTC. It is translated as CAWSPLTGVYYGYTF.

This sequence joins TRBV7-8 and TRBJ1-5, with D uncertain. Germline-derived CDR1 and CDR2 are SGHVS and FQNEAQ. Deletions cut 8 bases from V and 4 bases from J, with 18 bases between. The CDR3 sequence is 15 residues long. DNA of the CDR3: TGTGCCAGCGCCGCATATAGGACGGGAAATCAGCCCCAGCATTTT. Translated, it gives CASAAYRTGNQPQHF.

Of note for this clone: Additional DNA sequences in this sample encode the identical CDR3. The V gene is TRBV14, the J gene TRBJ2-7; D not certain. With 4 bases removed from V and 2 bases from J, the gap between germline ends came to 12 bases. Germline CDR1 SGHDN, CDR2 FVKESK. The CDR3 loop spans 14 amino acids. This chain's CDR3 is CASSRLREAYEQYF. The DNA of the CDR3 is TGTGCCAGCAGCCGGTTAAGAGAGGCCTACGAGCAGTACTTC.

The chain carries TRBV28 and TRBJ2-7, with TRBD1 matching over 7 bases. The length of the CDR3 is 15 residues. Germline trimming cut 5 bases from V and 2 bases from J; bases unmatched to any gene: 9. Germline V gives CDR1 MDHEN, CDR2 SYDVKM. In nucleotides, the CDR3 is TGTGCCAGCAGTCCCCAGGGGGAGCCCCCCTACGAGCAGTACTTC. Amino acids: CASSPQGEPPYEQYF.

CDR3 in DNA: TGTGCCAGCAGCCCCTCGGGGGGGAACACCGGGGAGCTGTTTTTT. It yields the protein CASSPSGGNTGELFF. The rearrangement uses TRBV11-2 and TRBJ2-2, with 7 bases that match TRBD2. The CDR3 extends over 15 amino acids. The V gene's germline CDR1 is SGHAT and CDR2 FQNNGV. The junction had 4 bases not matched to a gene; V was cut back by 5 bases and J by 1 base.

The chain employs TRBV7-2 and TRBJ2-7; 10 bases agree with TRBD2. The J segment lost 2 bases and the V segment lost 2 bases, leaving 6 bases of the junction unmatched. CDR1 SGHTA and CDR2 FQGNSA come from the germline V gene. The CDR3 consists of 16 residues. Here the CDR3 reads CASSLFSGTSAYEQYF. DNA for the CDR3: TGTGCCAGCAGCTTATTCTCCGGGACTAGCGCCTACGAGCAGTACTTC. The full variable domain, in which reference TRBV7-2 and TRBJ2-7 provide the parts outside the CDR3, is GAGVSQSPSNKVTEKGKDVELRCDPISGHTALYWYRQSLGQGLEFLIYFQGNSAPDKSGLPSDRFSAERTGGSVSTLTIQRTQQEDSAVYLCASSLFSGTSAYEQYFGPGTRLTVT.

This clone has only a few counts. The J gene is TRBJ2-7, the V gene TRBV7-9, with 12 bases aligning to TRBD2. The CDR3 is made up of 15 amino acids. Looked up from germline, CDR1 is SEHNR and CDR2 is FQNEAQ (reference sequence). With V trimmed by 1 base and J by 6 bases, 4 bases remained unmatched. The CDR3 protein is CASSLGLAGVSEQYF. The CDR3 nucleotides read TGTGCCAGCAGCTTAGGACTAGCGGGAGTCTCCGAGCAGTACTTC.

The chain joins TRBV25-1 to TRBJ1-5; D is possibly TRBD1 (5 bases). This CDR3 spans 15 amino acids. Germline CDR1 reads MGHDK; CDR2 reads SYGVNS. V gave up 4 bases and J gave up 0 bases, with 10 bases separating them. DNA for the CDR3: TGTGCCAGCAGTGGGGGCCGGAATAGCAATCAGCCCCAGCATTTT. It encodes CASSGGRNSNQPQHF. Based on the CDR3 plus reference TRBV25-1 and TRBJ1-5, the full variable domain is EADIYQTPRYLVIGTGKKITLECSQTMGHDKMYWYQQDPGMELHLIHYSYGVNSTEKGDLSSESTVSRIRTEHFPLTLESARPSHTSQYLCASSGGRNSNQPQHFGDGTRLSIL.

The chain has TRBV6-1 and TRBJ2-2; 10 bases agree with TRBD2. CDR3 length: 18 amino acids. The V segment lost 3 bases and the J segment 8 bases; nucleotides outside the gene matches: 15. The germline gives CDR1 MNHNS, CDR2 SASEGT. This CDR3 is CASSEAYSGGSRHGELFF. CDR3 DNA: TGTGCCAGCAGTGAGGCTTATAGCGGGGGGAGCCGGCATGGGGAGCTGTTTTTT.

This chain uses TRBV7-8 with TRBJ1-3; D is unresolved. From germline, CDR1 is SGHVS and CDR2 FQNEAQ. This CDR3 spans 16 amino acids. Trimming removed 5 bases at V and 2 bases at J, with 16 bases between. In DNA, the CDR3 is TGTGCCAGCAGCCGGTACGGGGTCCCCGCTGGAAACACCATATATTTT. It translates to CASSRYGVPAGNTIYF.

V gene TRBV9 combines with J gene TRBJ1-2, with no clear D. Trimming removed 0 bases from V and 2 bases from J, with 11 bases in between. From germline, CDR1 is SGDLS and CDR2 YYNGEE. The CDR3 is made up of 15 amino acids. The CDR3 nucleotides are TGTGCCAGCAGCGTAGGAGGGCAGACGAACTATGGCTACACCTTC. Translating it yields CASSVGGQTNYGYTF.

The DNA of the CDR3 is TGCGCCAGCAGCTTGGAAGGTCAGGGCGTGGGGGAGACCCAGTACTTC. Its protein product is CASSLEGQGVGETQYF. This chain joins TRBV5-1 and TRBJ2-5, with D possibly matching TRBD1 (5 bases). This CDR3 has 16 amino acids. V was pared by 0 bases and J by 5 bases, with 17 bases between. Germline V CDR1 and CDR2: SGHRS, YFSETQ.

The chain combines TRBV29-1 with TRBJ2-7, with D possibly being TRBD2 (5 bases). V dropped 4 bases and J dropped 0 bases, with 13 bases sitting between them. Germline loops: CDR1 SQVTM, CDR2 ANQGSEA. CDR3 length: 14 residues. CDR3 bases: TGCAGCGTTGTCTTCAGCGGAAGCTCCTACGAGCAGTACTTC. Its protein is CSVVFSGSSYEQYF.

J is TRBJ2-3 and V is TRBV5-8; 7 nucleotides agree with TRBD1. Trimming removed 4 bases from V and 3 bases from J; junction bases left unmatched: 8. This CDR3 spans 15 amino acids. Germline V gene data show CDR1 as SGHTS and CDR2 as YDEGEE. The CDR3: CASSKRGLETDTQYF. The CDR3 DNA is TGTGCCAGCAGCAAGAGGGGGCTCGAGACAGATACGCAGTATTTT.